This TCR beta chain was sequenced in a study of cytomegalovirus exposure and HLA in healthy donors. On the study more broadly: In a later analysis, the roughly 120 validation repertoires were reported to have used the same platform as the approximately 620 first-cohort repertoires.

Trimming removed 4 bases from V and 1 base from J; junction bases left unmatched: 8. This CDR3 is built from 17 residues. Germline values: CDR1 SGHRS, CDR2 YFSETQ. Clones were read by immunoSEQ multiplex PCR, and TCRdb kept only the in-frame ones, dropping some. The table shows 82,000 or so clones, with approximately 95% occurring only once. The origin of this receptor is a woman under 30 in good health and CMV-seronegative. The sequencing sample was made of PBMCs. The chain links TRBV5-1 to TRBJ2-5, with TRBD2 matching 12 bases. The CDR3 here is CASSGRLAGDTQETQYF. Written as DNA, the CDR3 is TGCGCCAGCAGCGGTAGACTAGCGGGAGATACCCAAGAGACCCAGTACTTC.